This T cell receptor beta chain stems from a study of tumor-infiltrating lymphocytes in primary liver carcinoma. Across the whole study: Participating patients were men and women between 30 and 69 years old. Findings and caveats of the study: Pairs comparing tumor with adjacent tissue or blood overlapped less than pairs drawn from tumor regions.

A constant-region primer served to make TCR beta cDNA from roughly 480 ng total RNA. Slightly modified ARM-PCR with three nested multiplex PCR rounds yielded TCR beta libraries. TCRdb used MiXCR to reprocess the multiplex PCR reads, holding one entry per CDR3 protein. The data hold around 80,000 distinct CDR3 sequences, with 65% to 80% observed a single time. Extraction of RNA together with DNA used about 17-30 mg of unsorted bulk tissue. Patients' primary liver carcinoma was surgically resected. Over 80% viable tumor cells were present in every tumor sample. Ten or more counts support this clonotype. Its target is unknown. Input material: liver tumor tissue from sampling region 1. Subset in this sample: tumor region T1, superior pole. This receptor was obtained from a middle-aged man with primary liver carcinoma and hepatitis B virus infection.

CDR3 region: CASRYRGGDEKLFF. In nucleotides, the CDR3 is TGTGCCAGCAGGTACAGGGGAGGAGATGAAAAACTGTTTTTT. The chain links TRBV6-5 to TRBJ1-4, with TRBD1 matching over 7 bases. J gave up 6 bases and V 6 bases, and 7 bases lay outside the gene matches. Germline CDR1 MNHEY, CDR2 SVGAGI. This CDR3 comprises 14 residues.